A selection of T cell receptor beta chains follows, all from one sample in a study of cytomegalovirus exposure and HLA in healthy donors. Produced via immunoSEQ multiplex PCR; TCRdb's table is partial and in-frame only. Found here are 150,000 to 200,000 clones, roughly 80% of them singletons; the top ten hold 1.5%. Sample: PBMCs. The receptors stem from a girl between 5 and 17 years old in good health and CMV-seropositive. CDR3s include the opening cysteine and the closing phenylalanine or tryptophan. Fields, in order: clone size, J gene, V gene, CDR3 length, D gene, CDR3 DNA, CDR3 protein. D genes are given only for firm matches. The size entry is marked missing in some rows and otherwise reads once, few, many or a size class.

clone size: .
J gene: TRBJ2-3
V gene: TRBV19
CDR3 length: 16
D gene: TRBD2
CDR3 DNA: TGTGCCAGTAGTATCGGACTAGCGGGGGGCACAGATACGCAGTATTTT
CDR3 protein: CASSIGLAGGTDTQYF

clone size: .
J gene: TRBJ2-2
V gene: TRBV9
CDR3 length: 15
D gene: .
CDR3 DNA: TGTGCCAGCAGCGTAGGCAGGGCGGACACCGGGGAGCTGTTTTTT
CDR3 protein: CASSVGRADTGELFF

clone size: .
J gene: TRBJ1-5
V gene: TRBV19
CDR3 length: 15
D gene: TRBD1
CDR3 DNA: TGTGCCAGTAGTGCTTGGGACAGGGAGAATCAGCCCCAGCATTTT
CDR3 protein: CASSAWDRENQPQHF

clone size: few
J gene: TRBJ1-5
V gene: TRBV6-5
CDR3 length: 15
D gene: TRBD1
CDR3 DNA: TGTGCCAGCAGCACGGACAGGGGGCTCGATCAGCCCCAGCATTTT
CDR3 protein: CASSTDRGLDQPQHF

clone size: .
J gene: TRBJ2-5
V gene: TRBV27
CDR3 length: 13
D gene: .
CDR3 DNA: TGTGCCAGCAGTTTTGGGCTTCAAGAGACCCAGTACTTC
CDR3 protein: CASSFGLQETQYF

clone size: .
J gene: TRBJ1-1
V gene: TRBV30
CDR3 length: 13
D gene: .
CDR3 DNA: TGTGCCTGGAGGGGGAACAGGGACACTGAAGCTTTCTTT
CDR3 protein: CAWRGNRDTEAFF

clone size: .
J gene: TRBJ2-1
V gene: TRBV6-4
CDR3 length: 13
D gene: TRBD1
CDR3 DNA: TGTGCCAGCAGCCCGACAGGGGTCAATGAGCAGTTCTTC
CDR3 protein: CASSPTGVNEQFF

clone size: once
J gene: TRBJ1-3
V gene: TRBV9
CDR3 length: 14
D gene: .
CDR3 DNA: TGTGCCAGCAGCGTAGTGTCAGCTGGAAACACCATATATTTT
CDR3 protein: CASSVVSAGNTIYF

clone size: .
J gene: TRBJ2-5
V gene: TRBV27
CDR3 length: 13
D gene: .
CDR3 DNA: TGTGCCAGCAGCCAGGGAGGAGAAGAGACCCAGTACTTC
CDR3 protein: CASSQGGEETQYF

clone size: .
J gene: TRBJ2-2
V gene: TRBV6-5
CDR3 length: 13
D gene: .
CDR3 DNA: TGTGCCAGCAGTTACCCGGGTTCCGGGGAGCTGTTTTTT
CDR3 protein: CASSYPGSGELFF

clone size: .
J gene: TRBJ2-7
V gene: TRBV10-3
CDR3 length: 16
D gene: TRBD2
CDR3 DNA: TGTGCCATCAGACCAGCGGGACGGAGGAGCTCCTACGAGCAGTACTTC
CDR3 protein: CAIRPAGRRSSYEQYF

clone size: .
J gene: TRBJ2-7
V gene: TRBV5-1
CDR3 length: 14
D gene: TRBD1
CDR3 DNA: TGCGCCAGCAGCGCGACAGGGAGCTCCTACGAGCAGTACTTC
CDR3 protein: CASSATGSSYEQYF

clone size: .
J gene: TRBJ1-4
V gene: TRBV5-1
CDR3 length: 15
D gene: .
CDR3 DNA: TGCGCCAGCAGCTTGGAACCAGTTCCTAATGAAAAACTGTTTTTT
CDR3 protein: CASSLEPVPNEKLFF

clone size: .
J gene: TRBJ2-7
V gene: TRBV18
CDR3 length: 14
D gene: .
CDR3 DNA: TGTGCCAGCTCACCGGAACCGGCGGTCGACGAGCAGTACTTC
CDR3 protein: CASSPEPAVDEQYF

clone size: .
J gene: TRBJ2-3
V gene: TRBV20-1
CDR3 length: 11
D gene: .
CDR3 DNA: TGCAGTGCTAGTCGGGCAGATACGCAGTATTTT
CDR3 protein: CSASRADTQYF

clone size: .
J gene: TRBJ2-5
V gene: TRBV29-1
CDR3 length: 12
D gene: .
CDR3 DNA: TGCAGCGTTGACAAGGGAGGCGAGACCCAGTACTTC
CDR3 protein: CSVDKGGETQYF

clone size: .
J gene: TRBJ2-1
V gene: TRBV28
CDR3 length: 14
D gene: TRBD2
CDR3 DNA: TGTGCCAGCAGCCCACGGACTAGCGACAATGAGCAGTTCTTC
CDR3 protein: CASSPRTSDNEQFF

clone size: .
J gene: TRBJ2-7
V gene: TRBV28
CDR3 length: 13
D gene: TRBD1
CDR3 DNA: TGTGCCAGCAGATTCGACAGGGACTACGAGCAGTACTTC
CDR3 protein: CASRFDRDYEQYF

clone size: .
J gene: TRBJ1-1
V gene: TRBV7-9
CDR3 length: 13
D gene: .
CDR3 DNA: TGTGCCAGCAGCCCTGGACAGCACACTGAAGCTTTCTTT
CDR3 protein: CASSPGQHTEAFF

clone size: .
J gene: TRBJ1-4
V gene: TRBV6-6
CDR3 length: 15
D gene: TRBD1
CDR3 DNA: TGTGCCAGCAGAAGACAGGGTGACACTAATGAAAAACTGTTTTTT
CDR3 protein: CASRRQGDTNEKLFF

clone size: .
J gene: TRBJ1-1
V gene: TRBV29-1
CDR3 length: 14
D gene: TRBD1
CDR3 DNA: TGCAGCGTGGAAATGAGACAGGGAAGAACTGAAGCTTTCTTT
CDR3 protein: CSVEMRQGRTEAFF

clone size: .
J gene: TRBJ2-2
V gene: TRBV5-5
CDR3 length: 16
D gene: TRBD1
CDR3 DNA: TGTGCCAGCAGGATAGGACAGGGGGCGAACACCGGGGAGCTGTTTTTT
CDR3 protein: CASRIGQGANTGELFF

clone size: .
J gene: TRBJ1-1
V gene: TRBV10-3
CDR3 length: 13
D gene: TRBD1
CDR3 DNA: TGTGCCATCACGCAGGGGGCGCTGGCTGAAGCTTTCTTT
CDR3 protein: CAITQGALAEAFF

clone size: .
J gene: TRBJ2-1
V gene: TRBV5-1
CDR3 length: 16
D gene: .
CDR3 DNA: TGCGCCAGCAGCCCGGGGGTAGCGGACTTCTACAATGAGCAGTTCTTC
CDR3 protein: CASSPGVADFYNEQFF

clone size: .
J gene: TRBJ2-1
V gene: TRBV6-5
CDR3 length: 12
D gene: .
CDR3 DNA: TGTGCCACCTCAATCGGCGGCAATGAGCAGTTCTTC
CDR3 protein: CATSIGGNEQFF

clone size: .
J gene: TRBJ2-7
V gene: TRBV28
CDR3 length: 14
D gene: TRBD1
CDR3 DNA: TGTGCCAGCAGTTTACTGGCAGGGGGTGGTGAGCAGTACTTC
CDR3 protein: CASSLLAGGGEQYF

clone size: .
J gene: TRBJ2-7
V gene: TRBV18
CDR3 length: 16
D gene: TRBD2
CDR3 DNA: TGTGCCAGCTCACCTACCTTAGCGGGATGGCACTACGAGCAGTACTTC
CDR3 protein: CASSPTLAGWHYEQYF

clone size: .
J gene: TRBJ1-4
V gene: TRBV10-2
CDR3 length: 14
D gene: .
CDR3 DNA: TGCGCCAGCTTGGAGGGAGCAACTAATGAAAAACTGTTTTTT
CDR3 protein: CASLEGATNEKLFF

clone size: .
J gene: TRBJ2-1
V gene: TRBV19
CDR3 length: 16
D gene: TRBD2
CDR3 DNA: TGTGCCAGTAGTCAGTGGGTTTCGGGGGGGCCCGGTGAGCAGTTCTTC
CDR3 protein: CASSQWVSGGPGEQFF

clone size: .
J gene: TRBJ2-6
V gene: TRBV28
CDR3 length: 14
D gene: .
CDR3 DNA: TGTGCCAGCAGTGTACCGGGTGGGGCCAACGTCCTGACTTTC
CDR3 protein: CASSVPGGANVLTF

clone size: .
J gene: TRBJ2-1
V gene: TRBV29-1
CDR3 length: 15
D gene: TRBD2
CDR3 DNA: TGCAGCGTTCACCGTAGCGGGGGGGTAAACAATGAGCAGTTCTTC
CDR3 protein: CSVHRSGGVNNEQFF

clone size: .
J gene: TRBJ2-1
V gene: TRBV28
CDR3 length: 16
D gene: TRBD2
CDR3 DNA: TGTGCCAGCAGTTCCCCCCGGGGGGAATTCATGAATGAGCAGTTCTTC
CDR3 protein: CASSSPRGEFMNEQFF

clone size: few
J gene: TRBJ2-6
V gene: TRBV30
CDR3 length: 12
D gene: .
CDR3 DNA: TGTGCCTGGACATCTGGGGCCAACGTCCTGACTTTC
CDR3 protein: CAWTSGANVLTF

clone size: .
J gene: TRBJ2-2
V gene: TRBV5-1
CDR3 length: 13
D gene: .
CDR3 DNA: TGCGCCAGCAGCTTGGCTGGGCAAAGGGAGCTGTTTTTT
CDR3 protein: CASSLAGQRELFF

clone size: .
J gene: TRBJ2-7
V gene: TRBV10-3
CDR3 length: 13
D gene: .
CDR3 DNA: TGTGCCATCAAGGAGGACAGTAACTACGAGCAGTACTTC
CDR3 protein: CAIKEDSNYEQYF

clone size: few
J gene: TRBJ1-5
V gene: TRBV2
CDR3 length: 15
D gene: TRBD1
CDR3 DNA: TGTGCCAGCAGTTTAGGGGGCTGGGGCAATCAGCCCCAGCATTTT
CDR3 protein: CASSLGGWGNQPQHF

clone size: .
J gene: TRBJ2-3
V gene: TRBV19
CDR3 length: 16
D gene: TRBD2
CDR3 DNA: TGTGCCAGTAGTATAGATAGCGGGAGCCCGACAGATACGCAGTATTTT
CDR3 protein: CASSIDSGSPTDTQYF

clone size: .
J gene: TRBJ1-2
V gene: TRBV5-8
CDR3 length: 15
D gene: .
CDR3 DNA: TGTGCCAGCAGCCCGGAGGGACGGATAAACTATGGCTACACCTTC
CDR3 protein: CASSPEGRINYGYTF

clone size: .
J gene: TRBJ2-1
V gene: TRBV5-4
CDR3 length: 13
D gene: TRBD1
CDR3 DNA: TGTGCCAGCAGAGATTCAGGGGGTGGGGCACAGTTCTTC
CDR3 protein: CASRDSGGGAQFF

clone size: .
J gene: TRBJ2-7
V gene: TRBV28
CDR3 length: 13
D gene: TRBD2
CDR3 DNA: TGTGCCAGCAGTTTCGGGGGGATCTACGAGCAGTACTTC
CDR3 protein: CASSFGGIYEQYF

clone size: .
J gene: TRBJ2-1
V gene: TRBV11-2
CDR3 length: 11
D gene: .
CDR3 DNA: TGTGCCAGCAGCTTTGGAGCCCGCCAGTTCTTC
CDR3 protein: CASSFGARQFF

clone size: once
J gene: TRBJ2-2
V gene: TRBV5-6
CDR3 length: 16
D gene: .
CDR3 DNA: TGTGCCAGCAGCCCAGGGACAGCCGGGGGCACCGGGGAGCTGTTTTTT
CDR3 protein: CASSPGTAGGTGELFF

clone size: .
J gene: TRBJ2-7
V gene: TRBV9
CDR3 length: 16
D gene: TRBD2
CDR3 DNA: TGTGCCAGCAGCGTCCTACGGGAGGCCCTGAGGGGCGAGCAGTACTTC
CDR3 protein: CASSVLREALRGEQYF

clone size: .
J gene: TRBJ2-3
V gene: TRBV18
CDR3 length: 17
D gene: TRBD2
CDR3 DNA: TGTGCCAGCTCGAGAGCGGGGGCCACAACCCACACAGATACGCAGTATTTT
CDR3 protein: CASSRAGATTHTDTQYF

clone size: .
J gene: TRBJ2-7
V gene: TRBV5-8
CDR3 length: 14
D gene: TRBD2
CDR3 DNA: TGTGCCAGCAGCTTGTGGCTAGCGGGCAACGAGCAGTACTTC
CDR3 protein: CASSLWLAGNEQYF

clone size: .
J gene: TRBJ1-3
V gene: TRBV9
CDR3 length: 15
D gene: TRBD1
CDR3 DNA: TGTGCCAGCAGCGTACTGGGACAGGGCCGAAACACCATATATTTT
CDR3 protein: CASSVLGQGRNTIYF

clone size: .
J gene: TRBJ2-1
V gene: TRBV11-3
CDR3 length: 13
D gene: .
CDR3 DNA: TGTGCCAGCAGCTTAGAGAGCGGCGTTGAGCAGTTCTTC
CDR3 protein: CASSLESGVEQFF

clone size: .
J gene: TRBJ2-2
V gene: TRBV11-2
CDR3 length: 11
D gene: TRBD1
CDR3 DNA: TGTGCCAGCAGCGCCGGGACAGTCCTGTTTTTT
CDR3 protein: CASSAGTVLFF

clone size: .
J gene: TRBJ2-3
V gene: TRBV28
CDR3 length: 17
D gene: TRBD2
CDR3 DNA: TGTGCCAGCATAAGCGGGGGGGCTTGGACTAGCACAGATACGCAGTATTTT
CDR3 protein: CASISGGAWTSTDTQYF

clone size: .
J gene: TRBJ2-5
V gene: TRBV18
CDR3 length: 13
D gene: TRBD1
CDR3 DNA: TGTGCCAGCTCCCGGGACAGGCAAGAGACCCAGTACTTC
CDR3 protein: CASSRDRQETQYF

clone size: .
J gene: TRBJ1-1
V gene: TRBV6-6
CDR3 length: 16
D gene: .
CDR3 DNA: TGTGCCAGCAGTTACTCGTTGCAGGGTGGGGCCACTGAAGCTTTCTTT
CDR3 protein: CASSYSLQGGATEAFF

clone size: .
J gene: TRBJ2-7
V gene: TRBV25-1
CDR3 length: 13
D gene: TRBD2
CDR3 DNA: TGTGCCAGCACCGGGACTAGCGGCTACGAGCAGTACTTC
CDR3 protein: CASTGTSGYEQYF

clone size: .
J gene: TRBJ2-1
V gene: TRBV6-5
CDR3 length: 14
D gene: TRBD2
CDR3 DNA: TGTGCCAGCAGTCTTGCGGGAGAGGTAAATGAGCAGTTCTTC
CDR3 protein: CASSLAGEVNEQFF